This T cell receptor beta chain was profiled in a study of control samples from healthy donors and cancer patients. Generated by immunoSEQ multiplex PCR, the TCRdb table keeps only in-frame clones and is missing some. Among approximately 220,000 clones listed, 85% to 95% were seen once. This clone was seen only once. The V segment lost 5 bases and the J segment 14 bases; nucleotides outside the gene matches: 7. The germline V gene encodes CDR1 PRHDT and CDR2 FYEKMQ (reference sequence). The CDR3 runs to 12 residues. The chain is built from TRBV13 and TRBJ2-1; 9 bases agree with TRBD1. Sample: blood. The TCR was taken from a man over 45 in good health. The CDR3 reads CASSPTGGSKFF. The CDR3 DNA reads as TGTGCCAGCAGCCCAACAGGGGGCAGCAAGTTCTTC.